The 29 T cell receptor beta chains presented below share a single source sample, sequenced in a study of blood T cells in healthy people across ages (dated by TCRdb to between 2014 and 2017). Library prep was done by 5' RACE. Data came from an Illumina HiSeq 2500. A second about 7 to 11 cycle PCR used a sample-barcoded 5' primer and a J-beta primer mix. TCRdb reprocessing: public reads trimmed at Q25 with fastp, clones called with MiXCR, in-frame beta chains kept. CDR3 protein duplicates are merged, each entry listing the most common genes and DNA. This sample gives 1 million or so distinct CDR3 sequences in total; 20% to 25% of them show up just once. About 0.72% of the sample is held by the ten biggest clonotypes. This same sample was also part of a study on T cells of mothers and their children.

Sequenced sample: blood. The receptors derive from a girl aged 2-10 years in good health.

CDR3 coding DNA: TGCGCCAGCAGCCAAGAGCTTGTTCCCAACATAGGGAATGAGCAGTTCTTC. Translating gives CASSQELVPNIGNEQFF. The V gene is TRBV4-3, the J gene TRBJ2-1; D not resolved. Germline CDR1 is LGHNA and CDR2 is YSLEER. The CDR3 has 17 residues. Trimming took off 0 bases at V and 7 bases at J, with 19 bases between the two ends.

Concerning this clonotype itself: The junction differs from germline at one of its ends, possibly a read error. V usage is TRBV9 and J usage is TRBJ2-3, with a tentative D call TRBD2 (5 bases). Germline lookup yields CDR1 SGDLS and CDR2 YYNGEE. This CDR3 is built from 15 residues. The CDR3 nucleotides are TGCGCCAGCAGTGAGGGCTCTCGTACCACAGATACGCAGTATTTT. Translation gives CASSEGSRTTDTQYF.

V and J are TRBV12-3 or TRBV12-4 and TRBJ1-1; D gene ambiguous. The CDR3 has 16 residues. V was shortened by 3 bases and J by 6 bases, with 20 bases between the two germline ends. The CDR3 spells CASSFLWWGMFAEAFF. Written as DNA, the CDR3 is TGTGCCAGCAGTTTTTTGTGGTGGGGTATGTTCGCTGAAGCTTTCTTT.

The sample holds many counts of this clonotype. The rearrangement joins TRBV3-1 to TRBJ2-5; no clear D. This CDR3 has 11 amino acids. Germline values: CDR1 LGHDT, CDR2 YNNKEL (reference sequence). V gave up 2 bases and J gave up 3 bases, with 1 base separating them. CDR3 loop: CASSQKETQYF. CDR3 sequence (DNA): TGTGCCAGCAGCCAAAAAGAGACCCAGTACTTC.

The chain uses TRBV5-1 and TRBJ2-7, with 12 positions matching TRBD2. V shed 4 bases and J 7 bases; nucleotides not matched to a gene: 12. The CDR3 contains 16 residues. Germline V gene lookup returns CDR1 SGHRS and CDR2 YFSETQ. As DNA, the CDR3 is TGCGCCAGCAGCCCCCAACCTAGCGGGAGGGCCGGGGAGCAGTACTTC. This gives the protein CASSPQPSGRAGEQYF.

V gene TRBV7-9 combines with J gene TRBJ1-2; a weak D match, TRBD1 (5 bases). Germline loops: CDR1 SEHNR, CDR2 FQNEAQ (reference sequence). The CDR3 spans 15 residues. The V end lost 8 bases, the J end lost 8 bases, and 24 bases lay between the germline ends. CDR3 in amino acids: CASDTGGNTFVGYTF. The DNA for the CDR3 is TGTGCCAGCGACACGGGGGGGAACACCTTTGTAGGCTACACCTTC.

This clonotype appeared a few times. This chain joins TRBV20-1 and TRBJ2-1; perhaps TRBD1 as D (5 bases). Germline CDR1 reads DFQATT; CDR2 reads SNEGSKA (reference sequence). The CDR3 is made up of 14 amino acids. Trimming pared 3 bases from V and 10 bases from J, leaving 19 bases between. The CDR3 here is CSASPALGVTEQFF. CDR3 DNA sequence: TGCAGTGCTAGTCCCGCTTTAGGGGTCACAGAGCAGTTCTTC.

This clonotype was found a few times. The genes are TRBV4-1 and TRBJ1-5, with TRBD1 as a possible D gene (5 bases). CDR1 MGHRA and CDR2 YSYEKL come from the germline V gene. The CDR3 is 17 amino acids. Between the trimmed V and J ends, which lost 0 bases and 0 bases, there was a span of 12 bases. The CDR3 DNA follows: TGCGCCAGCAGCCAAGATGATGACAGCTATAGCAATCAGCCCCAGCATTTT. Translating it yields CASSQDDDSYSNQPQHF.

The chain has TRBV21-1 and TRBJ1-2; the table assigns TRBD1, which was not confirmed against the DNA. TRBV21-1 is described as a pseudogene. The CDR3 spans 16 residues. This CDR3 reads CASSKRSRDRGYGYTF. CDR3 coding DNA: TGTGCCAGCAGCAAAAGGAGCAGGGACAGGGGCTATGGCTACACCTTC.

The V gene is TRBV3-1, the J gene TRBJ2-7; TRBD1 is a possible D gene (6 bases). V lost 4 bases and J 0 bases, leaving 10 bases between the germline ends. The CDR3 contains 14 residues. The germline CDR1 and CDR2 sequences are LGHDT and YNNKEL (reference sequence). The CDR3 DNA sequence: TGTGCCAGCAGCCGGGACATCCGCTCCTACGAGCAGTACTTC. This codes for CASSRDIRSYEQYF.

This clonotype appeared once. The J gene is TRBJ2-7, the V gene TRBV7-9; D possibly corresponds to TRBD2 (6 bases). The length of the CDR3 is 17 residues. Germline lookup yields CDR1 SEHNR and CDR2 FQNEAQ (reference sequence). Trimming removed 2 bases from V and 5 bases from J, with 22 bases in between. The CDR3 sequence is CASSLLLVGGLTHEQYF. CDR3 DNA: TGTGCCAGCAGCTTATTGTTAGTGGGAGGCCTTACCCACGAGCAGTACTTC. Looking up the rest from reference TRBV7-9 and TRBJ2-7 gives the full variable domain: DTGVSQNPRHKITKRGQNVTFRCDPISEHNRLYWYRQTLGQGPEFLTYFQNEAQLEKSRLLSDRFSAERPKGSFSTLEIQRTEQGDSAMYLCASSLLLVGGLTHEQYFGPGTRLTVT.

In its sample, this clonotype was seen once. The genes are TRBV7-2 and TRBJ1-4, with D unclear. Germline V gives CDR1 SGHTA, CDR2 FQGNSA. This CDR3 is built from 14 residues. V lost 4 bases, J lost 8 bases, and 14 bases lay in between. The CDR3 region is CASSSEAAYEKLFF. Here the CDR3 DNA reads TGTGCCAGCAGCTCCGAGGCGGCTTACGAAAAACTGTTTTTT.

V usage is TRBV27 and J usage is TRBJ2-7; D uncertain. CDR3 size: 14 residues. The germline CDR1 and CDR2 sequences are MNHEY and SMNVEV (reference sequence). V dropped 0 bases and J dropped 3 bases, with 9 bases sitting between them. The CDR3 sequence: CASSLSSKYYEQYF. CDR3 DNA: TGTGCCAGCAGTTTATCATCGAAGTACTACGAGCAGTACTTC.

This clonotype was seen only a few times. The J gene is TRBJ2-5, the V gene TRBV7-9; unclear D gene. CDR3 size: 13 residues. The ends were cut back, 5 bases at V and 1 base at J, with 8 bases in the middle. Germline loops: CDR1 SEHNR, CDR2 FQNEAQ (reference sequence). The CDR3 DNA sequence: TGTGCCAGCAGCCCCACCCCCCAAGAGACCCAGTACTTC. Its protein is CASSPTPQETQYF.

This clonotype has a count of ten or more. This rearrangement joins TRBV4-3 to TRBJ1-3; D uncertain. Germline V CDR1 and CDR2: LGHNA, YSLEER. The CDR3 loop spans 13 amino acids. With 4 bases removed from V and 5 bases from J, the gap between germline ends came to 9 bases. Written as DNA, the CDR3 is TGCGCCAGCAGCCCGGAGCTGCGAAACACCATATATTTT. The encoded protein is CASSPELRNTIYF.

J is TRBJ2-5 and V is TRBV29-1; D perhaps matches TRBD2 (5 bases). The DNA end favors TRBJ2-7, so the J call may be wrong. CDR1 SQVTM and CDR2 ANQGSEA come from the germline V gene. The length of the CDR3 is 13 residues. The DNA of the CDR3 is TGCAGCGTTCTTAGCCGGACTGGTTACGAGCAGTACTTC. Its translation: CSVLSRTGYEQYF.

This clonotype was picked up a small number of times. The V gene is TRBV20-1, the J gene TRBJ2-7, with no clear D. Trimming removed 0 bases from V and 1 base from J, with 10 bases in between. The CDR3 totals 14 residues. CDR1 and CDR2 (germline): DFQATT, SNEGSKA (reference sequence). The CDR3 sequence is CSARDPGRSYEQYF. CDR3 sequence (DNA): TGCAGTGCTAGAGATCCCGGAAGATCCTACGAGCAGTACTTC.

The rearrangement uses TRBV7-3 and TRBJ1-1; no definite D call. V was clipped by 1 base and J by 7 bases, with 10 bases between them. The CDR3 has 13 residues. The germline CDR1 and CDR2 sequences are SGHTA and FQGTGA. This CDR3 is CASSLIPSFEAFF. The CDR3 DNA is TGTGCCAGCAGCTTAATTCCAAGTTTTGAAGCTTTCTTT.

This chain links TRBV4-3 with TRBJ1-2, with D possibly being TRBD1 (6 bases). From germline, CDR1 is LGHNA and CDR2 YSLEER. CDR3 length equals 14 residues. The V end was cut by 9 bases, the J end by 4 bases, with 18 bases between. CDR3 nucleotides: TGCGCCAGTAACAGTGGGGGCGATCTCTATGGCTACACCTTC. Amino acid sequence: CASNSGGDLYGYTF.

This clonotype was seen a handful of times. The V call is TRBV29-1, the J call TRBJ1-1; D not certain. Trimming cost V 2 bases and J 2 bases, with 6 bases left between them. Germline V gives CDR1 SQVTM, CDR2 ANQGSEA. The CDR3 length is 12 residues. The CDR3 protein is CSVEQANTEAFF. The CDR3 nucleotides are TGCAGCGTTGAACAGGCTAACACTGAAGCTTTCTTT.

CDR3 in amino acids: CASSQEVAGPSEQYF. The CDR3 region has the DNA TGCGCCAGCAGCCAAGAGGTAGCGGGACCTTCCGAGCAGTACTTC. V is TRBV4-1 and J is TRBJ2-7; 8 bases are a match to TRBD2. CDR3 length: 15 amino acids. The germline V gene has CDR1 MGHRA and CDR2 YSYEKL. The V segment lost 0 bases and the J segment 6 bases; nucleotides outside the gene matches: 7.

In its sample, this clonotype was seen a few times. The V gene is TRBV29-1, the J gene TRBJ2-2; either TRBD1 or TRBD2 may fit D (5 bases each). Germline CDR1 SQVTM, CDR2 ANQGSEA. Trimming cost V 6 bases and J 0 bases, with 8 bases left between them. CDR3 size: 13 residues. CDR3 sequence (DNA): TGCAGCGTGCTGGGGGCGAACACCGGGGAGCTGTTTTTT. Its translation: CSVLGANTGELFF.

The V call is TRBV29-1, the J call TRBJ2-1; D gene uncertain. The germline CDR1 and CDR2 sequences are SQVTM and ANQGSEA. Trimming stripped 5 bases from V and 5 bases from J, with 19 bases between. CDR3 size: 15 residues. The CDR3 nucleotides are TGCAGCGTTACCTTCCCCTTGGCAGTACACAATGAGCAGTTCTTC. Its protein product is CSVTFPLAVHNEQFF.

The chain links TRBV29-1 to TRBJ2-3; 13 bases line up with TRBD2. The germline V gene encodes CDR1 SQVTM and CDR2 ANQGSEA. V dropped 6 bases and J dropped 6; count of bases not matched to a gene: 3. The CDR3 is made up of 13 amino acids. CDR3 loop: CSVRTSGGDTQYF. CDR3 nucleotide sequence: TGCAGCGTGAGGACTAGCGGGGGCGATACGCAGTATTTT.

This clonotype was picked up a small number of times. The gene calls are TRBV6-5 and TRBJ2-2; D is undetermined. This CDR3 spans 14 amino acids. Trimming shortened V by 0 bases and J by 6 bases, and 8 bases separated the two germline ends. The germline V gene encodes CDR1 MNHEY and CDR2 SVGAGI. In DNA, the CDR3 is TGTGCCAGCAGTTACTCTAAAGTCGCCGGGGAGCTGTTTTTT. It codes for CASSYSKVAGELFF.

The CDR3 reads CATSDLGSGDTGELFF. The CDR3 DNA is TGTGCCACCAGTGATTTGGGAAGCGGGGACACCGGGGAGCTGTTTTTT. V is TRBV24-1 and J is TRBJ2-2, with 7 nucleotides matching TRBD2. The length of the CDR3 is 16 residues. The V and J ends lost 0 bases and 3 bases, in that order; junction bases with no gene match: 3. Germline V gene data show CDR1 as KGHDR and CDR2 as SFDVKD.

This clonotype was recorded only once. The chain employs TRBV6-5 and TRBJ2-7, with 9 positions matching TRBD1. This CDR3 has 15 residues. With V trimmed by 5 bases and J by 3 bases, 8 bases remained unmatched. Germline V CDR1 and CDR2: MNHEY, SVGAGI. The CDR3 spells CASSGSGTGLYEQYF. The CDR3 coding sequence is TGTGCCAGCAGTGGATCCGGGACAGGGCTCTACGAGCAGTACTTC.

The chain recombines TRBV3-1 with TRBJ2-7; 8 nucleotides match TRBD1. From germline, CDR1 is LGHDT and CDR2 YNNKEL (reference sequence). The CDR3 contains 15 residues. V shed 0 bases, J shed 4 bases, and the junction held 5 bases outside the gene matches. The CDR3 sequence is CASSQDLTGGYEQYF. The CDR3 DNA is TGTGCCAGCAGCCAAGATCTCACAGGGGGGTACGAGCAGTACTTC.

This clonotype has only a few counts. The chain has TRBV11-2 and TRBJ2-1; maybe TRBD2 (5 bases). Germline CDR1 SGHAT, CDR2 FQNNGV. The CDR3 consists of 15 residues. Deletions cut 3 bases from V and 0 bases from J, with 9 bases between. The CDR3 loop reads CASSFERSSYNEQFF. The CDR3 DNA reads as TGTGCCAGCAGCTTCGAGCGGAGCTCCTACAATGAGCAGTTCTTC.